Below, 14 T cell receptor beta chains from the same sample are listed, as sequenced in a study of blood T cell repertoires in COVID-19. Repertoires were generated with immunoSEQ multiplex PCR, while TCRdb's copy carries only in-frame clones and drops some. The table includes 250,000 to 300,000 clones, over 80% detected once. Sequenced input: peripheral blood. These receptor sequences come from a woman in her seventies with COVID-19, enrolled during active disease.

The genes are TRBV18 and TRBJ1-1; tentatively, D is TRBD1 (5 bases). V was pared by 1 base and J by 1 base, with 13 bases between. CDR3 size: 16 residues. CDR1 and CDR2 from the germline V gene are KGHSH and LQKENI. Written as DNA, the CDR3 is TGTGCCAGCTCACCACGAAGGAATCAGGGGAACACTGAAGCTTTCTTT. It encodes CASSPRRNQGNTEAFF. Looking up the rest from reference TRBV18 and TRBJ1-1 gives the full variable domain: NAGVMQNPRHLVRRRGQEARLRCSPMKGHSHVYWYRQLPEEGLKFMVYLQKENIIDESGMPKERFSAEFPKEGPSILRIQQVVRGDSAAYFCASSPRRNQGNTEAFFGQGTRLTVV.

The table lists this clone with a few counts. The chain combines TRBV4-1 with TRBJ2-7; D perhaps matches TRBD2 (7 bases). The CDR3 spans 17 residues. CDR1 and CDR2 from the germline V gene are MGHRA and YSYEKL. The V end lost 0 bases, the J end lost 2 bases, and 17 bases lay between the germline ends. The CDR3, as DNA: TGCGCCAGCAGCCAAGATCGTGACGGGGGGCTTACCTACGAGCAGTACTTC. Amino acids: CASSQDRDGGLTYEQYF.

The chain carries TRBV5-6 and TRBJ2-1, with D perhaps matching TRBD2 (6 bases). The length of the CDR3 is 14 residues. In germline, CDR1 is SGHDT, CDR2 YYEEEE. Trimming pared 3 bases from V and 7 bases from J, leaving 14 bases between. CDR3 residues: CASSWSGTYNEQFF. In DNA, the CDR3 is TGTGCCAGCAGCTGGTCCGGGACTTATAATGAGCAGTTCTTC.

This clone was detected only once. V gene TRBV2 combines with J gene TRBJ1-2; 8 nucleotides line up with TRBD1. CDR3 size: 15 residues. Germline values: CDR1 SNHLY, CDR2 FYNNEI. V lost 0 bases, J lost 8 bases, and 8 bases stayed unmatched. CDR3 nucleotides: TGTGCCAGCAGTGAAGCCCAGGGGGCGGTCTTCGGCTACACCTTC. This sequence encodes CASSEAQGAVFGYTF. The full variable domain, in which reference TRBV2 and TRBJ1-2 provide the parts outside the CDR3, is EPEVTQTPSHQVTQMGQEVILRCVPISNHLYFYWYRQILGQKVEFLVSFYNNEISEKSEIFDDQFSVERPDGSNFTLKIRSTKLEDSAMYFCASSEAQGAVFGYTFGSGTRLTVV.

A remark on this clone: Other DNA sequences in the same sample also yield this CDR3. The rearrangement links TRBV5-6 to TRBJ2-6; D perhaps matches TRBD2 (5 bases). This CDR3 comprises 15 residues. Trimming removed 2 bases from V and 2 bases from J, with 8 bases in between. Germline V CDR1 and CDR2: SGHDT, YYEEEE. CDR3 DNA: TGTGCCAGCAGCTTTACCGGGGCTGGGGCCAACGTCCTGACTTTC. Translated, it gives CASSFTGAGANVLTF.

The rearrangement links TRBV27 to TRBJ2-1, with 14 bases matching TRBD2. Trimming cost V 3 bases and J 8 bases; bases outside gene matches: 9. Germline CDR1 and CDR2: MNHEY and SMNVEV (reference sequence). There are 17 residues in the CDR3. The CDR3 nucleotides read TGTGCCAGCAGTTTTTCCGGGACTAGCGGGAGTTTCCATGAGCAGTTCTTC. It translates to CASSFSGTSGSFHEQFF.

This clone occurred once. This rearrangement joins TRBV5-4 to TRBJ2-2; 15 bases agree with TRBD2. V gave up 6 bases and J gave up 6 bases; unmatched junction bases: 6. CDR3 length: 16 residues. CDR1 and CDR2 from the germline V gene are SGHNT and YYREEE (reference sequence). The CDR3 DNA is TGTGCCAGCACCAAAGGGACTAGCGGGAGGCCCGGGGAGCTGTTTTTT. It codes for CASTKGTSGRPGELFF. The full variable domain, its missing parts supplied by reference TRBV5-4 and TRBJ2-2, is ETGVTQSPTHLIKTRGQQVTLRCSSQSGHNTVSWYQQALGQGPQFIFQYYREEENGRGNFPPRFSGLQFPNYSSELNVNALELDDSALYLCASTKGTSGRPGELFFGEGSRLTVL.

CDR3 DNA: TGTGCCAGCAGCAGGGTGGCGGGGACCCAAGAGACCCAGTACTTC. Amino acids: CASSRVAGTQETQYF. The gene calls are TRBV7-9 and TRBJ2-5; tentatively, D is TRBD2 (6 bases). The germline gives CDR1 SEHNR, CDR2 FQNEAQ (reference sequence). The CDR3 length is 15 residues. Deletions cut 5 bases from V and 1 base from J, with 14 bases between.

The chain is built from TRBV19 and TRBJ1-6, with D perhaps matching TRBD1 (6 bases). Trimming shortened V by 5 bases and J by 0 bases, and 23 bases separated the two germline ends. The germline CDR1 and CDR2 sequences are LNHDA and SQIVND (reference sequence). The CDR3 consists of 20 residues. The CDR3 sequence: CASSAQPTGSYSSYNSPLHF. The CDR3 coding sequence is TGTGCCAGTAGTGCTCAGCCGACAGGATCCTACAGCTCCTATAATTCACCCCTCCACTTT.

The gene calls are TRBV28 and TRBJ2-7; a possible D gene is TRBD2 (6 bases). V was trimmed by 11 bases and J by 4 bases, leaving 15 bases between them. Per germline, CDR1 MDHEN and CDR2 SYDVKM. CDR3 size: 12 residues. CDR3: CASSGTLYEQYF. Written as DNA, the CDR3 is TGTGCCTCGTCCGGGACTCTGTACGAGCAGTACTTC.

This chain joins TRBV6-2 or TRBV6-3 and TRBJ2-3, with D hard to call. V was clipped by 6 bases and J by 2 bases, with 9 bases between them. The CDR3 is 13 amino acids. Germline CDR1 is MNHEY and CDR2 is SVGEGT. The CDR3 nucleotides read TGTGCCAGCAGCCCCCCACACACAGATACGCAGTATTTT. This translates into CASSPPHTDTQYF.

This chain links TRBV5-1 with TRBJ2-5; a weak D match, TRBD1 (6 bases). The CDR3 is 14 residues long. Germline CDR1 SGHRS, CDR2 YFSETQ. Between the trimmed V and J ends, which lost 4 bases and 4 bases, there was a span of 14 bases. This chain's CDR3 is CASSLQGWGETQYF. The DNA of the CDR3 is TGCGCCAGCAGCCTACAGGGATGGGGAGAGACCCAGTACTTC.

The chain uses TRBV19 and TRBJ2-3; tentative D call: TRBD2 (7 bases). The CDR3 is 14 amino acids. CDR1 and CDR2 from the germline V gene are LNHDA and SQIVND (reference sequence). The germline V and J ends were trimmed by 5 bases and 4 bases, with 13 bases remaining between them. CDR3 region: CASSAGGRADTQYF. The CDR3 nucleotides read TGTGCCAGTAGTGCCGGGGGGCGTGCAGATACGCAGTATTTT.

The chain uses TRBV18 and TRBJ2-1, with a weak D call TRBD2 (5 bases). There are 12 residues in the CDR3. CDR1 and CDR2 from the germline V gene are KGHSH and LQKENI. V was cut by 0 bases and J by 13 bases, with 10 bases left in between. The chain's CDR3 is CASSPPTGFQFF. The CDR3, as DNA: TGTGCCAGCTCACCACCAACGGGGTTCCAGTTCTTC.